The 2 T cell receptor beta chains presented below share a single source sample, sequenced in a study of cytomegalovirus exposure and HLA in healthy donors. The protocol was immunoSEQ multiplex PCR, while the TCRdb copy is restricted to in-frame clones and leaves out a portion. Altogether tens of thousands of clones are present, 80% to 95% being singletons, with the ten largest covering around 3.5%. Material for sequencing was PBMCs. These receptors all come from a woman aged 25-40 years in good health and CMV-seronegative.

The CDR3 reads CASSSDRVGQPQHF. DNA of the CDR3: TGTGCCAGCTCCTCTGACAGGGTGGGGCAGCCCCAGCATTTT. V usage is TRBV18 and J usage is TRBJ1-5; the match to TRBD1 covers 7 bases. This CDR3 is 14 amino acids long. J was trimmed by 7 bases and V by 6 bases; bases with no gene match: 9. In germline, CDR1 is KGHSH, CDR2 LQKENI.

CDR3 in DNA: TGTGCCAGCAGTGAAGCGAAGTACGGGCGGGTCAATCAGCCCCAGCATTTT. Protein sequence: CASSEAKYGRVNQPQHF. The rearrangement joins TRBV6-1 to TRBJ1-5; no firm D call. In germline, CDR1 is MNHNS, CDR2 SASEGT. The length of the CDR3 is 17 residues. Trimming cost V 0 bases and J 3 bases, with 15 bases left between them.